This T cell receptor beta chain was sequenced in a study of T cells in Graves' hyperthyroidism and ophthalmopathy. Amplified TCR beta CDR3 regions came from RNA transcripts. The HTBI primer set was used in a first-round RT-PCR of the TCR CDR3. TCRdb itself ran the multiplex PCR reads through MiXCR, one entry per CDR3 protein. The data contain about 360,000 distinct CDR3 sequences, less than 15% of them seen just once; the ten biggest clones take up roughly 9.2%. The study defined stable Graves' hyperthyroidism as no ophthalmopathy progression within 18 months. This clonotype was seen ten or more times. The antigen remains undetermined. Study-level points and caveats: By a 13 V-J model, ophthalmopathy was set apart from stable hyperthyroidism. Most thyroid-expanded clonotypes above 0.001 were also found in blood.

Germline V gene lookup returns CDR1 SGHVS and CDR2 FQNEAQ. The CDR3 extends over 16 amino acids. With 1 base clipped from V and 4 bases from J, the junction kept 7 bases outside the gene matches. This sequence originates from a young woman with Graves' hyperthyroidism. V is TRBV7-8 and J is TRBJ2-1; 7 nucleotides align to TRBD2. The sequenced sample consisted of blood. This chain's CDR3 is CASSLVPGGPYNEQFF. The CDR3 region has the DNA TGTGCCAGCAGCTTAGTCCCGGGAGGACCTTACAATGAGCAGTTCTTC. Based on the CDR3 plus reference TRBV7-8 and TRBJ2-1, the full variable domain is GAGVSQSPRYKVAKRGQDVALRCDPISGHVSLFWYQQALGQGPEFLTYFQNEAQLDKSGLPSDRFFAERPEGSVSTLKIQRTQQEDSAVYLCASSLVPGGPYNEQFFGPGTRLTVL.